One sample yielded the 27 T cell receptor beta chains listed below, sequenced in a study of shared clonotypes between healthy human individuals. The method was immunoSEQ multiplex PCR; TCRdb's version includes in-frame clones alone and lacks a portion of them. The table has more than 2,000,000 clones, 85% to 95% seen once; the top ten hold 0.11% to 0.15%. The sample was naive CD4+ T cells sorted from blood. The subset is: CD45RA+ positively selected. The receptors shown here come from a man aged 18 to 35 in good health.

The gene calls are TRBV28 and TRBJ1-2; perhaps TRBD1 as D (5 bases). The V gene's germline CDR1 is MDHEN and CDR2 SYDVKM. V lost 6 bases and J 1 base, leaving 18 bases between the germline ends. The CDR3 length is 16 residues. The CDR3 sequence: CASRVNPSGGNYGYTF. The CDR3 DNA sequence: TGTGCCAGCAGAGTTAACCCCTCGGGGGGTAACTATGGCTACACCTTC.

The V gene is TRBV4-1, the J gene TRBJ2-7; D unresolved. CDR3 size: 13 residues. Trimming took off 1 base at V and 4 bases at J, with 8 bases between the two ends. CDR1 is MGHRA, CDR2 YSYEKL, per germline. As DNA, the CDR3 is TGCGCCAGCAGCCAAGTGGTGGGTTACGAGCAGTACTTC. Protein product: CASSQVVGYEQYF.

This clone was recorded only once. The chain carries TRBV5-1 and TRBJ1-1; no firm D call. This CDR3 comprises 14 residues. Germline loops: CDR1 SGHRS, CDR2 YFSETQ. The V end lost 0 bases, the J end lost 1 base, and 7 bases lay between the germline ends. CDR3 in DNA: TGCGCCAGCAGCTTGGCATGGACGAACACTGAAGCTTTCTTT. Translating it yields CASSLAWTNTEAFF.

There are a few counts of this clone. This chain joins TRBV15 and TRBJ1-3; D not resolved. The CDR3 is 15 amino acids. The V end was cut by 5 bases, the J end by 1 base, with 12 bases between. The germline CDR1 and CDR2 sequences are LNHNV and YYDKDF (reference sequence). The DNA for the CDR3 is TGTGCCACCAGCCCTAGGACGGCATCTGGAAACACCATATATTTT. It yields the protein CATSPRTASGNTIYF. Full variable domain (rest looked up from reference TRBV15 and TRBJ1-3): DAMVIQNPRYQVTQFGKPVTLSCSQTLNHNVMYWYQQKSSQAPKLLFHYYDKDFNNEADTPDNFQSRRPNTSFCFLDIRSPGLGDTAMYLCATSPRTASGNTIYFGEGSWLTVV.

V and J are TRBV11-2 and TRBJ2-3, with a possible D match to TRBD2 (5 bases). Germline V gives CDR1 SGHAT, CDR2 FQNNGV. The CDR3 has 11 amino acids. V lost 5 bases and J lost 11, with 11 bases in between. CDR3 nucleotide sequence: TGTGCCAGCAGCCGGACTTTCTTGCAGTATTTT. Amino acids: CASSRTFLQYF.

The chain couples TRBV5-6 to TRBJ1-4, with D unresolved. The germline V and J ends were trimmed by 1 base and 7 bases, with 14 bases remaining between them. This CDR3 is 15 amino acids long. In germline, CDR1 is SGHDT, CDR2 YYEEEE. CDR3 region: CASSLLPDSGEKLFF. The CDR3 DNA follows: TGTGCCAGCAGCTTGCTCCCCGATTCCGGTGAAAAACTGTTTTTT.

This clone was observed a few times. CDR3 loop: CASSIQLTYNSPLHF. The CDR3 DNA is TGTGCCAGTAGTATCCAGCTCACATATAATTCACCCCTCCACTTT. J is TRBJ1-6 and V is TRBV19; D unclear. CDR1 and CDR2 from the germline V gene are LNHDA and SQIVND (reference sequence). V lost 3 bases to trimming and J lost 4 bases, with 10 bases between them. The CDR3 totals 15 residues.

This chain uses TRBV19 with TRBJ2-2, with 9 bases fitting TRBD1. There are 16 residues in the CDR3. Germline CDR1 and CDR2: LNHDA and SQIVND (reference sequence). Unmatched junction bases numbered 5, after V lost 1 base and J lost 5 bases. As DNA, the CDR3 is TGTGCCAGTAGTATAGGGGGACAGGGAAGGACCGGGGAGCTGTTTTTT. This codes for CASSIGGQGRTGELFF.

This chain joins TRBV9 and TRBJ2-7; 9 positions match TRBD1. The CDR3 is 15 residues long. Per germline, CDR1 SGDLS and CDR2 YYNGEE. The V segment lost 4 bases and the J segment 0 bases; nucleotides outside the gene matches: 5. The DNA for the CDR3 is TGTGCCAGCAGCCATGGGACAGGGAGCTCCTACGAGCAGTACTTC. It codes for CASSHGTGSSYEQYF.

This clone appeared a single time. The V gene is TRBV5-4, the J gene TRBJ2-3, with D possibly being TRBD1 (6 bases). V was shortened by 4 bases and J by 2 bases, with 17 bases between the two germline ends. The germline CDR1 and CDR2 sequences are SGHNT and YYREEE (reference sequence). CDR3 size: 16 residues. The CDR3 reads CASSDGQPLLTDTQYF. The DNA of the CDR3 is TGTGCCAGCAGCGACGGACAGCCGCTTCTCACAGATACGCAGTATTTT.

The chain recombines TRBV19 with TRBJ1-6; D is perhaps TRBD1 (6 bases). The CDR3 has 14 amino acids. Germline CDR1 is LNHDA and CDR2 is SQIVND (reference sequence). The V end lost 7 bases, the J end lost 9 bases, and 16 bases lay between the germline ends. For the CDR3, the DNA is TGTGCCAGTAAGCCGACAGGAGAGGGTTCACCCCTCCACTTT. Translated, it gives CASKPTGEGSPLHF.

The rearrangement links TRBV12-5 to TRBJ1-1; D call uncertain. The V and J ends lost 5 bases and 6 bases respectively, with 22 bases between them. The CDR3 runs to 16 residues. Germline V gene sequence: CDR1 LGHNT, CDR2 FRNRAP. The CDR3 loop is CASGTPRALGPAEAFF. CDR3 nucleotide sequence: TGTGCTAGTGGTACCCCGCGGGCCCTCGGCCCCGCTGAAGCTTTCTTT.

The CDR3 region is CASSLFNRDRGYNEQFF. The CDR3 coding sequence is TGTGCCAGCAGCTTGTTTAATAGGGACAGGGGGTACAATGAGCAGTTCTTC. This chain connects TRBV5-8 to TRBJ2-1; TRBD1 matches 11 bases. Per germline, CDR1 SGHTS and CDR2 YDEGEE. With V trimmed by 1 base and J by 4 bases, 7 bases remained unmatched. The CDR3 is 17 amino acids.

The V call is TRBV6-1, the J call TRBJ1-3; no reliable D call. V lost 0 bases, J lost 0 bases, and 9 bases lay in between. The CDR3 is 16 residues long. CDR1 and CDR2 from the germline V gene are MNHNS and SASEGT. CDR3 nucleotides: TGTGCCAGCAGTGAAGCAGGTCGGCCCTCTGGAAACACCATATATTTT. It codes for CASSEAGRPSGNTIYF.

The chain combines TRBV7-3 with TRBJ1-3; D is unclear. CDR3 size: 16 residues. Germline CDR1 is SGHTA and CDR2 is FQGTGA. The V and J ends lost 5 bases and 7 bases respectively, with 21 bases between them. The CDR3 is CASSRLRGNVFNTIYF. CDR3 nucleotide sequence: TGTGCCAGCAGCAGACTGCGGGGTAATGTATTCAACACCATATATTTT.

The chain joins TRBV5-4 to TRBJ1-4, with D possibly being TRBD1 (6 bases). From germline, CDR1 is SGHNT and CDR2 YYREEE (reference sequence). Between the trimmed V and J ends, which lost 1 base and 8 bases, there was a span of 15 bases. This CDR3 has 15 amino acids. CDR3 protein: CASSLTPQGEEKLFF. CDR3 DNA sequence: TGTGCCAGCAGCTTGACCCCACAGGGAGAGGAAAAACTGTTTTTT.

The rearrangement uses TRBV7-9 and TRBJ1-4, with TRBD1 matching over 7 bases. V was clipped by 2 bases and J by 5 bases; unmatched bases: 5. The CDR3 is 15 residues long. Germline V gene data show CDR1 as SEHNR and CDR2 as FQNEAQ (reference sequence). Written as DNA, the CDR3 is TGTGCCAGCAGCTTACTAGGACAGGCAAATGAAAAACTGTTTTTT. Amino acid sequence: CASSLLGQANEKLFF.

The chain joins TRBV6-6 to TRBJ2-7, with 8 bases fitting TRBD1. From germline, CDR1 is MNHNY and CDR2 SVGAGI (reference sequence). The CDR3 extends over 16 amino acids. The V gene end was trimmed by 6 bases and the J gene end by 2 bases; junction bases not matched to a gene: 12. CDR3 DNA sequence: TGTGCCAGCAGACCCGGGACAGGCCTCCTCACCTACGAGCAGTACTTC. Translation gives CASRPGTGLLTYEQYF.

This clone was seen a few times. This chain uses TRBV30 with TRBJ1-1; 7 bases map to TRBD1. J was trimmed by 4 bases and V by 5 bases; bases with no gene match: 7. CDR1 GTSNPN and CDR2 SVGIG come from the germline V gene (reference sequence). The CDR3 sequence is 13 residues long. The CDR3 loop is CAWEGQLGTEAFF. In nucleotides, the CDR3 is TGTGCCTGGGAGGGACAGTTGGGCACTGAAGCTTTCTTT.

The chain uses TRBV7-6 and TRBJ2-2; D not certain. Trimming shortened V by 5 bases and J by 8 bases, and 6 bases separated the two germline ends. The CDR3 spans 11 residues. Germline CDR1 SGHVS, CDR2 FNYEAQ. CDR3 sequence (DNA): TGTGCCAGCAGCGCCTTGGGGGAGCTGTTTTTT. Amino acid sequence: CASSALGELFF.

The rearrangement links TRBV7-9 to TRBJ2-1; 10 bases line up with TRBD2. Losses at the gene ends were 7 bases for V and 4 bases for J; bases not matched to a gene: 10. The CDR3 is made up of 16 amino acids. Germline V gene lookup returns CDR1 SEHNR and CDR2 FQNEAQ (reference sequence). The CDR3 protein is CASMRLAGGTYNEQFF. CDR3 DNA sequence: TGTGCCAGCATGAGACTAGCGGGCGGGACTTACAATGAGCAGTTCTTC.

The sample holds a few counts of this clone. The rearrangement links TRBV18 to TRBJ1-6; D perhaps matches TRBD1 (6 bases). Germline V gene lookup returns CDR1 KGHSH and CDR2 LQKENI. This CDR3 is 14 amino acids long. The germline V and J ends were trimmed by 6 bases and 5 bases, with 11 bases remaining between them. For the CDR3, the DNA is TGTGCCAGCTCCCAGGGGAGGGATAATTCACCCCTCCACTTT. This gives the protein CASSQGRDNSPLHF. Full variable domain (outside the CDR3, taken from reference TRBV18 and TRBJ1-6): NAGVMQNPRHLVRRRGQEARLRCSPMKGHSHVYWYRQLPEEGLKFMVYLQKENIIDESGMPKERFSAEFPKEGPSILRIQQVVRGDSAAYFCASSQGRDNSPLHFGNGTRLTVT.

V usage is TRBV4-1 and J usage is TRBJ2-5, with D possibly TRBD1 on 6 matching bases. The CDR3 covers 17 residues. Germline CDR1 MGHRA, CDR2 YSYEKL. V gave up 1 base and J gave up 14 bases, with 29 bases separating them. The CDR3 DNA follows: TGCGCCAGCAGCCAAGGAGCCGAGGGGGAAAGCAACCGAGTGTCTTACTTC. Its translation is CASSQGAEGESNRVSYF.

The V gene is TRBV19, the J gene TRBJ2-7, with 10 positions matching TRBD1. Germline CDR1 and CDR2: LNHDA and SQIVND (reference sequence). The V and J ends lost 6 bases and 5 bases, in that order; junction bases with no gene match: 10. The CDR3 contains 15 residues. The CDR3, as DNA: TGTGCCAGTAGCTTACCGGGACAGGGGAGAAACGAGCAGTACTTC. Encoded protein: CASSLPGQGRNEQYF.

The J gene is TRBJ2-1, the V gene TRBV6-7; D is perhaps TRBD1 (7 bases). TRBV6-7 has ORF status, its function being uncertain. CDR3 length: 15 amino acids. V was cut by 4 bases and J by 7 bases, with 17 bases left in between. This chain's CDR3 is CASSSFGRGENEQFF. The CDR3 DNA reads as TGTGCCAGCAGTTCTTTTGGCAGGGGGGAAAATGAGCAGTTCTTC.

This chain uses TRBV6-1 with TRBJ2-7; D is uncertain. V gave up 10 bases and J gave up 3 bases, with 19 bases separating them. CDR3 size: 14 residues. In germline, CDR1 is MNHNS, CDR2 SASEGT. CDR3 bases: TGTGCCACCACGGAAAGGGATATTAGCTACGAGCAGTACTTC. It encodes CATTERDISYEQYF.

This chain connects TRBV28 to TRBJ2-7; TRBD1 matches 8 bases. The CDR3 sequence is 14 residues long. The V gene's germline CDR1 is MDHEN and CDR2 SYDVKM. Trimming removed 6 bases from V and 3 bases from J; junction bases left unmatched: 7. DNA for the CDR3: TGTGCCAGCAGAACCGGGGACAGGCGCTACGAGCAGTACTTC. Translation gives CASRTGDRRYEQYF.